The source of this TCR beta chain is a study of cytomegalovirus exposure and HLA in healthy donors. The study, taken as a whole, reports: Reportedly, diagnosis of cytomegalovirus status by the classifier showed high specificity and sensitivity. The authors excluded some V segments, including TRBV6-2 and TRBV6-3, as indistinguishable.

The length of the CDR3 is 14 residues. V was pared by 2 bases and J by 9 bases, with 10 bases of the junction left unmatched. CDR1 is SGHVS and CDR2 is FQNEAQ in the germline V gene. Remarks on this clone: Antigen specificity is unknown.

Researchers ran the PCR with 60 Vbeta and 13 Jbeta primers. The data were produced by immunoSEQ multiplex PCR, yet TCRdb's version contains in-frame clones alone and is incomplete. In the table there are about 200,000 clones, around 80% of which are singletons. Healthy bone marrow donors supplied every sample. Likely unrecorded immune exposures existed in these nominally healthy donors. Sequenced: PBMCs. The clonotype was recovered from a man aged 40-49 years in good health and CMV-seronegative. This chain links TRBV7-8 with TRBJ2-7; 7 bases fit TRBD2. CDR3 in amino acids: CASSLTVLGGGQYF. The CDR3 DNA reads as TGTGCCAGCAGCTTAACGGTCCTAGGCGGGGGGCAGTACTTC.